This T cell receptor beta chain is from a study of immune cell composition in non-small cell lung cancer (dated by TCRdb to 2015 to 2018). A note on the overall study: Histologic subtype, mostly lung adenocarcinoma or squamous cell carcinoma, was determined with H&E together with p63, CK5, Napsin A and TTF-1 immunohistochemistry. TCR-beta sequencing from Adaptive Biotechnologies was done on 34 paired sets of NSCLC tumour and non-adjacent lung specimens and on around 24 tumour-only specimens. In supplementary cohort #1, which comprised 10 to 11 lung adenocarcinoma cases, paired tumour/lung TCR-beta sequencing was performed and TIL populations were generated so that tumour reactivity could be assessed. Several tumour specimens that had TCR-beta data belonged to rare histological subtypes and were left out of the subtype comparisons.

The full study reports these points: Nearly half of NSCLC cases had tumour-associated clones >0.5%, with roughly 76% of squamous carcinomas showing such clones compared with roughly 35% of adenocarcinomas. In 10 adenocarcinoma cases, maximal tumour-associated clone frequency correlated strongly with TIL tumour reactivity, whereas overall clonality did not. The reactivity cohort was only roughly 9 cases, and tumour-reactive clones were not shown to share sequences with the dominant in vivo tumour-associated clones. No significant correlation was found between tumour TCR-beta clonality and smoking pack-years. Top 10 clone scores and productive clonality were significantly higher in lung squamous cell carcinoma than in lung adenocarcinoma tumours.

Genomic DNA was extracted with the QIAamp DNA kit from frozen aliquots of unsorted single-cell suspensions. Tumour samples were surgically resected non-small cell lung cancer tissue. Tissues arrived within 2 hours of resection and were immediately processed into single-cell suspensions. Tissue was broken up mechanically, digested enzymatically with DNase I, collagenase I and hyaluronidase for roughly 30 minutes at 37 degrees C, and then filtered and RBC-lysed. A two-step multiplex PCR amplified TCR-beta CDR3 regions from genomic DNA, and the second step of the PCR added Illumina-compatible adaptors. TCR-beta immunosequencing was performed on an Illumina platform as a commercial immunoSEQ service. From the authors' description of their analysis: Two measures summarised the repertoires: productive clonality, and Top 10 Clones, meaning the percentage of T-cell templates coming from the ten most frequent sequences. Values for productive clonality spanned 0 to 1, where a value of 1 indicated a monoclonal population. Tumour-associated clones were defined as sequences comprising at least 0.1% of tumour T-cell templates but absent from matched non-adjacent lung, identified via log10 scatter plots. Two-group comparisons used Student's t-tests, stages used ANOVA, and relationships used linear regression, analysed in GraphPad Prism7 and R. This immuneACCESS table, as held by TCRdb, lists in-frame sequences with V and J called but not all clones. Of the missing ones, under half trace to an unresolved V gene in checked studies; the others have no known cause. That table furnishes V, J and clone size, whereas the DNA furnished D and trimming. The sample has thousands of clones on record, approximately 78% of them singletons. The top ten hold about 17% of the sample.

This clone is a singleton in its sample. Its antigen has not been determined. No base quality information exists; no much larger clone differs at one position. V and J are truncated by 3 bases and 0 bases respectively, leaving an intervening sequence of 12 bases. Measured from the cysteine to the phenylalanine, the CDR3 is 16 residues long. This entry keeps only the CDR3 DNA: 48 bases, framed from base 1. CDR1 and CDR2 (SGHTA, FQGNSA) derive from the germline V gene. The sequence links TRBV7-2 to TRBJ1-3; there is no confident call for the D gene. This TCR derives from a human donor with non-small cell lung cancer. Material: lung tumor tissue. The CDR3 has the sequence CASSFDVGPSGNTIYF. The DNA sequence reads TGTGCCAGCAGCTTTGACGTGGGCCCCTCTGGAAACACCATATATTTT. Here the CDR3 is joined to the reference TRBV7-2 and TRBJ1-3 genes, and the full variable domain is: GAGVSQSPSNKVTEKGKDVELRCDPISGHTALYWYRQSLGQGLEFLIYFQGNSAPDKSGLPSDRFSAERTGGSVSTLTIQRTQQEDSAVYLCASSFDVGPSGNTIYFGEGSWLTVV.